This T cell receptor beta chain was observed in a study of T cell responses to AZD1222 COVID-19 vaccine. The study's findings and limits: Compared with day 0, the breadth and depth of the Spike-specific TCR repertoire rose significantly after two doses of AZD1222. Clonal diversity was possibly underestimated, and the donors were mostly white British, with more females.

Of note for this clone: As yet, its antigen is unknown.

The CDR3 is made up of 13 amino acids. Germline lookup yields CDR1 SGHRS and CDR2 YFSETQ. V dropped 5 bases and J dropped 4 bases, with 12 bases sitting between them. Data came from immunoSEQ multiplex PCR; TCRdb stores just in-frame clones and leaves some out. The table includes about 140,000 clones, roughly 90% detected once. The chain has TRBV5-1 and TRBJ1-1; no clear D. The specimen comprised peripheral blood, sampled on day 0 of AZD1222 vaccination. The TCR sequence derives from an adult in good health. Here the CDR3 DNA reads TGCGCCAGCAGGGGAAACTCGGGCACTGAAGCTTTCTTT. This sequence encodes CASRGNSGTEAFF.